The 11 T cell receptor beta chains presented below share a single source sample, sequenced in a study of blood T cell repertoires in COVID-19. Data came from immunoSEQ multiplex PCR; TCRdb stores just in-frame clones and leaves some out. The repertoire has approximately 270,000 clones, 75% to 90% of them found once; the top ten carry around 0.84%. Sequencing was done on a sample of peripheral blood. These receptors all stem from a man aged 25-45 years with acute or convalescent COVID-19.

CDR3: CASSIGAGPEYF. As DNA, the CDR3 is TGTGCCAGTAGTATAGGGGCGGGGCCGGAGTATTTT. The chain uses TRBV19 and TRBJ2-3, with TRBD2 as a possible D gene (6 bases). In germline, CDR1 is LNHDA, CDR2 SQIVND (reference sequence). The CDR3 extends over 12 amino acids. V shed 1 base and J shed 13 bases, with 12 bases lying between them.

The J gene is TRBJ2-3, the V gene TRBV6-6, with a possible D match to TRBD2 (5 bases). Trimming took off 7 bases at V and 0 bases at J, with 8 bases between the two ends. CDR1 MNHNY and CDR2 SVGAGI come from the germline V gene (reference sequence). This CDR3 has 13 residues. The CDR3 nucleotides are TGTGCCAGCACCCCGGGGAGCACAGATACGCAGTATTTT. Protein product: CASTPGSTDTQYF.

This clone was observed a single time. This chain uses TRBV3-1 (or the pseudogene TRBV3-2) with TRBJ2-5; 7 bases are a match to TRBD2. The CDR3 is 14 amino acids. Per the germline V gene, CDR1 is LGHDT and CDR2 is YNNKEL (reference sequence). Trimming removed 6 bases from V and 7 bases from J; junction bases left unmatched: 11. CDR3 sequence reads: CASSTREGVGTQYF. CDR3 in DNA: TGTGCCAGCAGTACAAGGGAGGGAGTCGGGACCCAGTACTTC.

CDR3 residues: CASSPGTGIGETQYF. The CDR3 DNA sequence: TGTGCCAGCTCACCAGGGACAGGGATTGGAGAGACCCAGTACTTC. The chain employs TRBV18 and TRBJ2-5; 9 bases are a match to TRBD1. The V segment lost 2 bases and the J segment 4 bases; nucleotides outside the gene matches: 5. This CDR3 is 15 amino acids long. The V gene's germline CDR1 is KGHSH and CDR2 LQKENI.

The chain carries TRBV28 and TRBJ1-6, with 7 bases aligning to TRBD1. CDR1 and CDR2 from the germline V gene are MDHEN and SYDVKM. The CDR3 extends over 15 amino acids. Trimming took 5 bases from V and 7 from J; bases not matched to a gene: 8. The CDR3 nucleotides read TGTGCCAGCAGTAAACATACAGGGGTGAATTCACCCCTCCACTTT. This gives the protein CASSKHTGVNSPLHF.

The J gene is TRBJ2-2, the V gene TRBV24-1, with TRBD1 matching over 9 bases. J gave up 1 base and V 3 bases, and 5 bases lay outside the gene matches. The CDR3 consists of 17 residues. From germline, CDR1 is KGHDR and CDR2 SFDVKD. Written as DNA, the CDR3 is TGTGCCACCAGTGATACCTTGGGACAGGGGAACACCGGGGAGCTGTTTTTT. This sequence encodes CATSDTLGQGNTGELFF.

Comment on this clone: Within the sample, other DNA sequences also encode this same CDR3. The V and J genes are TRBV28 and TRBJ1-2, with TRBD1 matching over 7 bases. Unmatched junction bases numbered 5, after V lost 6 bases and J lost 4 bases. The CDR3 contains 13 residues. CDR1 MDHEN and CDR2 SYDVKM come from the germline V gene. The CDR3 region is CASSSGQSYGYTF. CDR3 sequence (DNA): TGTGCCAGCAGCTCGGGACAGTCCTATGGCTACACCTTC.

The V and J genes are TRBV19 and TRBJ1-1, with 9 bases fitting TRBD1. Germline V gives CDR1 LNHDA, CDR2 SQIVND (reference sequence). The trim removed 1 base at V and 9 bases at J, leaving 9 bases unmatched. This CDR3 is built from 15 residues. The CDR3 region has the DNA TGTGCCAGTAGTATAGGAACAGGGGGCTCGGGTCAAGCTTTCTTT. Translating gives CASSIGTGGSGQAFF.

This chain connects TRBV19 to TRBJ2-3; TRBD1 aligns across 10 bases. The CDR3 length is 15 residues. V trimming: 5 bases; J trimming: 3 bases; junction bases outside the gene matches: 5. The V gene's germline CDR1 is LNHDA and CDR2 SQIVND (reference sequence). The CDR3 loop reads CASSRRDRGTDTQYF. Here the CDR3 DNA reads TGTGCCAGTAGTCGAAGGGACAGGGGAACAGATACGCAGTATTTT.

This rearrangement joins TRBV10-3 to TRBJ2-1; 8 bases are shared with TRBD1. After removal of 7 bases from V and 7 bases from J, the junction contained 9 bases not matched to a gene. The CDR3 is 14 residues long. CDR1 is ENHRY, CDR2 SYGVKD, per germline. For the CDR3, the DNA is TGTGCCATCATGGGGGGCACAGGGGGAAATGAGCAGTTCTTC. Its translation is CAIMGGTGGNEQFF.

The CDR3 here is CASSYAGFTDTQYF. The CDR3 bases are TGTGCCAGCAGTTACGCAGGGTTTACAGATACGCAGTATTTT. The rearrangement uses TRBV6-5 and TRBJ2-3; possibly TRBD1 for D (5 bases). V dropped 2 bases and J dropped 3 bases, with 9 bases sitting between them. The CDR3 spans 14 residues. Germline CDR1 is MNHEY and CDR2 is SVGAGI.